This T cell receptor (beta chain) comes out of a study of CD8+ T cells in alopecia areata. Turning to the study itself: The drug, oral tofacitinib, was given to treated patients at 5 to 10 mg twice daily.

Trimming took 7 bases from V and 4 from J, leaving 17 bases between them. The CDR3 is 15 residues long. Germline-derived CDR1 and CDR2 are MNHNY and SVGAGI (reference sequence). Extracted RNA was reverse transcribed, and the resulting cDNA served as sequencing template. Sequencing was performed with immunoSEQ multiplex PCR; in TCRdb, only in-frame clones are kept and a portion is missing. The table includes about 180,000 clones, roughly half detected once. Treatment: oral pan-JAK inhibitor, 5-10 mg twice daily. Sequencing used CD8+ T cells sorted from blood, obtained at roughly week 53, from a patient treated with tofacitinib. The TCR comes from a human donor with alopecia areata. The gene calls are TRBV6-6 and TRBJ1-5; D may be TRBD1 (5 bases). As DNA, the CDR3 is TGTGCCAGCACCCTCGACGGGGGTCAGAATCAGCCCCAGCATTTT. Translated: CASTLDGGQNQPQHF.